A single sample is the source of the 3 T cell receptor beta chains below, sequenced in a study of blood T cell repertoires in COVID-19. Sequencing was performed with immunoSEQ multiplex PCR; in TCRdb, only in-frame clones are kept and a portion is missing. The sample comprises over 130,000 clones, 80% to 85% of which are singletons, and 8.9% rests with the top ten. Sequenced: peripheral blood. These receptors were obtained from a man aged 25-45 years with COVID-19, enrolled during active disease.

The rearrangement joins TRBV4-1 to TRBJ1-1; D gene uncertain. V lost 0 bases and J lost 0, with 8 bases in between. The germline V gene encodes CDR1 MGHRA and CDR2 YSYEKL. This CDR3 spans 15 amino acids. The CDR3 region has the DNA TGCGCCAGCAGCCAAGACCCCCTATTGAACACTGAAGCTTTCTTT. Protein sequence: CASSQDPLLNTEAFF.

The V gene is TRBV19, the J gene TRBJ1-1; 7 bases agree with TRBD1. The germline V gene has CDR1 LNHDA and CDR2 SQIVND (reference sequence). There are 14 residues in the CDR3. V shed 4 bases, J shed 1 base, and the junction held 3 bases outside the gene matches. In DNA form, the CDR3 reads TGTGCCAGTAGTAGACAGGGATGGAACACTGAAGCTTTCTTT. Translated: CASSRQGWNTEAFF.

This clone was seen a few times. The chain carries TRBV15 and TRBJ2-7, with 10 bases aligning to TRBD2. V shed 0 bases, J shed 2 bases, and the junction held 1 base outside the gene matches. Germline values: CDR1 LNHNV, CDR2 YYDKDF (reference sequence). The CDR3 is 15 residues long. CDR3 in DNA: TGTGCCACCAGCAGAGAGACTAGCGGGCCCTACGAGCAGTACTTC. This encodes CATSRETSGPYEQYF.